Listed here are 32 T cell receptor beta chains from one sample, sequenced in a study of T cell repertoires in cytomegalovirus infection. One entry per CDR3 protein, called by TCRdb with MiXCR from the reads. Of 600,000 to 800,000 distinct CDR3 sequences detected, roughly 26% appear once; the ten largest clones hold under 8.5%. The specimen was CD8+ T cells from PBMCs. These TCRs come from a human donor in good health (CMV status not recorded). Some clones in this sample may be carry-over from other donors' samples.

This clonotype has a handful of counts. The chain is built from TRBV5-6 and TRBJ2-3; D call uncertain. The CDR3 is 15 amino acids. Deletions cut 1 base from V and 2 bases from J, with 11 bases between. Germline assignment: CDR1 SGHDT and CDR2 YYEEEE. The CDR3: CASSLPYGNTDTQYF. CDR3 sequence (DNA): TGTGCCAGCAGCTTGCCGTACGGAAACACAGATACGCAGTATTTT.

V and J are TRBV11-1 and TRBJ2-1; possible D gene TRBD1, 5 bases. Looked up from germline, CDR1 is SGHAT and CDR2 is FQDESV (reference sequence). V lost 6 bases, J lost 8 bases, and 20 bases lay in between. The length of the CDR3 is 15 residues. This CDR3 is CASSPSDGALDEQFF. CDR3 in DNA: TGTGCCAGCAGTCCGTCGGATGGGGCGCTGGATGAGCAGTTCTTC.

This clonotype occurred many times. J is TRBJ2-5 and V is TRBV7-2; D might be TRBD1 (6 bases). CDR1 is SGHTA and CDR2 is FQGNSA in the germline V gene. The CDR3 has 14 amino acids. Trimming took 4 bases from V and 7 from J, leaving 16 bases between them. CDR3 DNA: TGTGCCAGCAGCTACGCGTTGGGGGCCTCGACCCAGTACTTC. This codes for CASSYALGASTQYF.

The genes are TRBV6-5 and TRBJ2-3, with 13 bases lining up with TRBD2. CDR1 MNHEY and CDR2 SVGAGI come from the germline V gene. The J segment lost 2 bases and the V segment lost 2 bases, leaving 4 bases of the junction unmatched. The CDR3 sequence is 17 residues long. The CDR3 DNA reads as TGTGCCAGCAGTTACGGACTAGCGGGGGCCGTCACAGATACGCAGTATTTT. Residues: CASSYGLAGAVTDTQYF.

There are a few counts of this clonotype. This chain joins TRBV28 and TRBJ2-7; D unresolved. Trimming removed 3 bases at V and 3 bases at J, with 12 bases between. The CDR3 totals 14 residues. Per germline, CDR1 MDHEN and CDR2 SYDVKM. CDR3 region: CASSFSSLRYEQYV. Written as DNA, the CDR3 is TGTGCCAGCAGTTTTAGTTCTCTTCGCTACGAGCAGTACGTC.

V gene TRBV6-8 combines with J gene TRBJ2-2; possibly TRBD1 or TRBD2 for D (5 bases each). Germline lookup yields CDR1 MNHGY and CDR2 SAAAGT. The CDR3 spans 15 residues. V dropped 8 bases and J dropped 2 bases, with 15 bases sitting between them. As DNA, the CDR3 is TGTGCCAGCTCTCTATGGGGGTCCAACACCGGGGAGCTGTTTTTT. Amino acid sequence: CASSLWGSNTGELFF.

The rearrangement links TRBV6-1 to TRBJ2-2; weak D call: TRBD1 (5 bases). Germline CDR1 is MNHNS and CDR2 is SASEGT. The CDR3 contains 18 residues. V was pared by 0 bases and J by 5 bases, with 19 bases between. CDR3 in DNA: TGTGCCAGCAGTGAAGCCGTCGTCAGGGTCCGTTTAACCGGGGAGCTGTTTTTT. This gives the protein CASSEAVVRVRLTGELFF.

This clonotype was seen a few times. The rearrangement links TRBV15 to TRBJ2-1, with D perhaps TRBD2 (6 bases). V shed 11 bases and J shed 0 bases, with 17 bases lying between them. The length of the CDR3 is 15 residues. Germline loops: CDR1 LNHNV, CDR2 YYDKDF (reference sequence). The CDR3 sequence is CASSWGVNSYNEQFF. CDR3 DNA sequence: TGTGCCTCTTCTTGGGGGGTTAACTCCTACAATGAGCAGTTCTTC.

This clonotype was counted only a few times. J is TRBJ1-2 and V is TRBV2, with D tentatively TRBD1 (6 bases). The V gene's germline CDR1 is SNHLY and CDR2 FYNNEI. The CDR3 consists of 15 residues. Trimming took off 2 bases at V and 5 bases at J, with 15 bases between the two ends. CDR3 protein: CASSEWGQSYYGYTF. CDR3 sequence (DNA): TGTGCCAGCAGTGAATGGGGGCAGAGTTATTATGGCTACACCTTC.

This clonotype came up a few times. V gene TRBV10-3 combines with J gene TRBJ1-2; perhaps TRBD1 as D (6 bases). This CDR3 contains 11 residues. The germline gives CDR1 ENHRY, CDR2 SYGVKD. V gave up 6 bases and J gave up 8 bases, with 10 bases separating them. In DNA, the CDR3 is TGTGCCATCAGGAAGGACAGAGGCTACACCTTC. Translated, it gives CAIRKDRGYTF.

This clonotype came up many times. The V call is TRBV12-3 or TRBV12-4, the J call TRBJ2-1; 9 bases map to TRBD1. V lost 6 bases to trimming and J lost 4 bases; unmatched junction nucleotides: 7. The length of the CDR3 is 15 residues. CDR3 amino acids: CASSTQGASYNEQFF. CDR3 DNA sequence: TGTGCCAGCAGCACACAGGGGGCGAGTTACAATGAGCAGTTCTTC.

The gene calls are TRBV20-1 and TRBJ2-1; tentative D call: TRBD2 (5 bases). V gave up 1 base and J gave up 1 base, with 11 bases separating them. Germline V gene sequence: CDR1 DFQATT, CDR2 SNEGSKA (reference sequence). This CDR3 comprises 15 residues. CDR3 sequence: CSARAGSGSYNEQFF. The CDR3 region has the DNA TGCAGTGCTAGAGCCGGCTCGGGGTCCTACAATGAGCAGTTCTTC.

This clonotype was seen only a few times. V gene TRBV5-4 combines with J gene TRBJ2-1; D remains unclear. Per the germline V gene, CDR1 is SGHNT and CDR2 is YYREEE (reference sequence). CDR3 length: 15 amino acids. V shed 4 bases and J shed 5 bases, with 16 bases lying between them. The CDR3 bases are TGTGCCAGCAGCCCGCGAATAGAATCAGACAATGAGCAGTTCTTC. Translated: CASSPRIESDNEQFF.

The chain has TRBV20-1 and TRBJ1-2, with D perhaps TRBD1 (6 bases). Germline CDR1 is DFQATT and CDR2 is SNEGSKA (reference sequence). There are 13 residues in the CDR3. Trimming pared 8 bases from V and 4 bases from J, leaving 17 bases between. The CDR3 DNA follows: TGCAGTCCCTCGGACAGAGGGAGCTATGGCTACACCTTC. Protein: CSPSDRGSYGYTF.

The J gene is TRBJ2-7, the V gene TRBV6-1, with 8 bases lining up with TRBD1. J gave up 7 bases and V 4 bases, and 6 bases lay outside the gene matches. This CDR3 contains 13 residues. The germline gives CDR1 MNHNS, CDR2 SASEGT. CDR3 bases: TGTGCCAGCAGTGCGGACAGGGTGGGAGAGCAGTACGTC. Translated, it gives CASSADRVGEQYV.

In DNA, the CDR3 is TGCAGCCCCGTTAGAGATACGCAGTATTTT. Translating gives CSPVRDTQYF. The gene calls are TRBV29-1 and TRBJ2-3; D gene unclear. CDR3 length: 10 amino acids. Germline assignment: CDR1 SQVTM and CDR2 ANQGSEA. The V and J ends lost 8 bases and 5 bases respectively, with 8 bases between them.

There are a few counts of this clonotype. Being one base from a much bigger clone, this may be a read error. This chain connects TRBV11-2 to TRBJ2-3; 9 bases fit TRBD1. Germline V CDR1 and CDR2: SGHAT, FQNNGV. CDR3 length: 18 residues. The CDR3 DNA is TGTGTCAGCAGCTTAACCTTACCCGGGACAGGGCACACAGATACGCAGTATTTT. Encoded protein: CVSSLTLPGTGHTDTQYF.

J is TRBJ2-7 and V is TRBV4-2; D uncertain. From germline, CDR1 is LGHNA and CDR2 YNFKEQ. CDR3 length equals 15 residues. The V and J ends lost 1 base and 2 bases respectively, with 12 bases between them. The CDR3 loop reads CASSQGGIGAYEQYF. The CDR3 region has the DNA TGTGCCAGCAGCCAAGGCGGCATCGGAGCCTACGAGCAGTACTTC.

The CDR3 loop reads CASSLAGTGGETQYF. The CDR3 DNA reads as TGTGCCAGCAGCTTAGCCGGGACAGGGGGAGAGACCCAGTACTTC. The genes are TRBV5-5 and TRBJ2-5; 11 nucleotides line up with TRBD1. Unmatched junction bases numbered 4, after V lost 2 bases and J lost 4 bases. The CDR3 contains 15 residues. Germline V gives CDR1 SGHKS, CDR2 YYEKEE (reference sequence).

This clonotype was seen more than once but under ten times. This chain connects TRBV11-2 to TRBJ2-3; 9 bases line up with TRBD1. V dropped 4 bases and J dropped 4; count of bases not matched to a gene: 9. Per germline, CDR1 SGHAT and CDR2 FQNNGV. This CDR3 has 16 residues. DNA for the CDR3: TGTGCCAGCAGCTCCTGGACAGGGGTGGATTCAGATACGCAGTATTTT. This translates into CASSSWTGVDSDTQYF.

This clonotype was counted once. The CDR3 sequence is CASTGSGTGGYEQYF. The CDR3 nucleotides read TGTGCCAGCACCGGTTCGGGGACAGGGGGGTACGAGCAGTACTTC. This sequence joins TRBV7-4 and TRBJ2-7; 11 bases map to TRBD1. After removal of 7 bases from V and 4 bases from J, the junction contained 9 bases not matched to a gene. There are 15 residues in the CDR3. Germline V gives CDR1 SGHVT, CDR2 SQSDAQ.

This clonotype came up a few times. This chain joins TRBV7-2 and TRBJ2-3; TRBD1 matches at 11 bases. The germline gives CDR1 SGHTA, CDR2 FQGNSA. The CDR3 runs to 20 residues. After removal of 2 bases from V and 0 bases from J, the junction contained 13 bases not matched to a gene. This chain's CDR3 is CASSLPPGDRGIPSTDTQYF. The CDR3 region has the DNA TGTGCCAGCAGCTTACCACCGGGGGACAGGGGGATACCTAGCACAGATACGCAGTATTTT.

The sample holds many counts of this clonotype. The chain uses TRBV2 and TRBJ2-5; TRBD2 aligns across 10 bases. This CDR3 is 16 amino acids long. The germline CDR1 and CDR2 sequences are SNHLY and FYNNEI. V lost 1 base to trimming and J lost 1 base; unmatched junction nucleotides: 3. The CDR3 DNA reads as TGTGCCAGCAGTGAAGAGGGACTAGCGCTCCAAGAGACCCAGTACTTC. Its protein is CASSEEGLALQETQYF.

Note on this clonotype: This may come from a read error, since a much larger clone is one base off. The genes are TRBV7-8 and TRBJ1-6, with 8 bases identical to TRBD1. The CDR3 runs to 14 residues. The V and J ends lost 10 bases and 9 bases, in that order; junction bases with no gene match: 11. CDR1 is SGHVS and CDR2 is FQNEAQ in the germline V gene. The CDR3 DNA sequence: TGTGCCAACACCAACACAGGGGGGGCTTCACCCCTCCACTTT. Encoded protein: CANTNTGGASPLHF.

The gene calls are TRBV5-4 and TRBJ2-5; perhaps TRBD1 as D (6 bases). The CDR3 is made up of 16 amino acids. The germline V and J ends were trimmed by 2 bases and 0 bases, with 14 bases remaining between them. CDR1 SGHNT and CDR2 YYREEE come from the germline V gene (reference sequence). In nucleotides, the CDR3 is TGTGCCAGCAGCTTTTGGGGGCTTCGGTACCAAGAGACCCAGTACTTC. This gives the protein CASSFWGLRYQETQYF.

This clonotype was seen ten or more times. This rearrangement joins TRBV11-2 to TRBJ2-5; D ambiguous. The CDR3 consists of 13 residues. Deletions cut 0 bases from V and 1 base from J, with 3 bases between. Per germline, CDR1 SGHAT and CDR2 FQNNGV. CDR3 nucleotide sequence: TGTGCCAGCAGCTTAGACCTCCAAGAGACCCAGTACTTC. The encoded protein is CASSLDLQETQYF. The full variable domain, completed using reference TRBV11-2 and TRBJ2-5, is EAGVAQSPRYKIIEKRQSVAFWCNPISGHATLYWYQQILGQGPKLLIQFQNNGVVDDSQLPKDRFSAERLKGVDSTLKIQPAKLEDSAVYLCASSLDLQETQYFGPGTRLLVL.

The rearrangement joins TRBV5-4 to TRBJ2-3, with 7 bases aligning to TRBD1. This CDR3 has 15 amino acids. The V segment lost 7 bases and the J segment 6 bases; nucleotides outside the gene matches: 14. From germline, CDR1 is SGHNT and CDR2 YYREEE (reference sequence). Here the CDR3 DNA reads TGTGCCAGCCGACTAAGAGGGGGCCCCATGGATACGCAGTATTTT. Its protein is CASRLRGGPMDTQYF.

This clonotype has only one observation. A much larger clonotype is one base distant, so this may be a read error. Without the conserved terminal phenylalanine or tryptophan, this CDR3 likely stems from a read error. The J gene is TRBJ1-1, the V gene TRBV7-6; D remains ambiguous. The CDR3 spans 13 residues. With 3 bases removed from V and 5 bases from J, the gap between germline ends came to 10 bases. Germline lookup yields CDR1 SGHVS and CDR2 FNYEAQ. CDR3 sequence reads: CASSLSSATEAFL. In nucleotides, the CDR3 is TGTGCCAGCAGCTTGTCGTCGGCAACTGAAGCTTTCTTA.

V gene TRBV29-1 combines with J gene TRBJ2-1, with D perhaps matching TRBD1 (5 bases). The V end lost 0 bases, the J end lost 4 bases, and 13 bases lay between the germline ends. The length of the CDR3 is 15 residues. Germline assignment: CDR1 SQVTM and CDR2 ANQGSEA. The chain's CDR3 is CSVEDQRGYYNEQFF. The CDR3 region has the DNA TGCAGCGTTGAAGATCAAAGGGGATATTACAATGAGCAGTTCTTC.

This clonotype was found a few times. The rearrangement uses TRBV19 and TRBJ1-1, with D unresolved. The CDR3 spans 13 residues. Trimming shortened V by 5 bases and J by 1 base, and 8 bases separated the two germline ends. Germline V gene data show CDR1 as LNHDA and CDR2 as SQIVND (reference sequence). The CDR3 region is CASSWAQNTEAFF. The CDR3 DNA is TGTGCCAGTAGTTGGGCGCAGAACACTGAAGCTTTCTTT.

J is TRBJ2-5 and V is TRBV20-1, with 7 nucleotides matching TRBD2. The germline V gene has CDR1 DFQATT and CDR2 SNEGSKA (reference sequence). With V trimmed by 6 bases and J by 4 bases, 14 bases remained unmatched. This CDR3 contains 15 residues. The CDR3 region is CSAPGGDHLLETQYF. CDR3 bases: TGCAGTGCCCCTGGGGGGGACCATCTATTAGAGACCCAGTACTTC.

The J gene is TRBJ2-5, the V gene TRBV29-1; weak D call: TRBD1 (6 bases). Trimming left V 6 bases short and J 2 bases short, with 13 bases between. There are 13 residues in the CDR3. Germline V gives CDR1 SQVTM, CDR2 ANQGSEA. The CDR3 DNA sequence: TGCAGCGTCCTTACGGGACATCAAGAGACCCAGTACTTC. It encodes CSVLTGHQETQYF.